This T cell receptor (beta chain) came from a study of T cells after yellow fever vaccination. Study-wide points: The booster saw the reappearance of most primary-vaccination clones (96% CD4, roughly 90% CD8). Only a minor proportion of clonotypes was detected across both CD4 and CD8 compartments.

Germline V CDR1 and CDR2: SNHLY, FYNNEI. V was shortened by 5 bases and J by 1 base, with 10 bases between the two germline ends. CDR3 length: 14 residues. As to this clonotype: The antigen is not known.

Generation of TCR cDNA used 5'RACE template switching (which added a universal primer site and UMIs). MiXCR, run by TCRdb on the 5' RACE reads, gives a single entry per CDR3 protein. The sample has 500,000 to 650,000 distinct CDR3 sequences; around 12% are singletons. This specimen was PBMCs, taken on the day of the yellow fever booster vaccination. This sequence was found in a man younger than 40 who received the YFV17D yellow fever vaccine. The chain links TRBV2 to TRBJ2-3, with D unresolved. CDR3 DNA sequence: TGTGCCAGCAGTCGGCTCTACGGCACAGATACGCAGTATTTT. Amino acids: CASSRLYGTDTQYF.